These T cell receptor beta chains were read from a single sample in a study of cytomegalovirus exposure and HLA in healthy donors. The data were produced by immunoSEQ multiplex PCR, yet TCRdb's version contains in-frame clones alone and is incomplete. The sample has approximately 130,000 clones, just under 90% seen once. The sequencing sample was made of PBMCs. The receptor source for this set is a woman under 40 in good health and CMV-seronegative. CDR3s include the opening cysteine and the closing phenylalanine or tryptophan. D genes are given only for firm matches. Only part of the rows carry a size: once, few, many, or a class if the clone is expanded.

CDR3: CASSGGNTPNYGYTF
DNA: TGTGCCAGCAGTGGGGGCAACACCCCTAACTATGGCTACACCTTC
V: TRBV2
size: .
J: TRBJ1-2
D: .

CDR3: CASFRTGATYGYTF
DNA: TGTGCCAGTTTCCGGACAGGGGCGACCTATGGCTACACCTTC
V: TRBV19
size: .
J: TRBJ1-2
D: TRBD1

CDR3: CASSWTGISEQFF
DNA: TGCGCCAGCAGCTGGACAGGGATCTCGGAGCAGTTCTTC
V: TRBV5-1
size: .
J: TRBJ2-1
D: TRBD1

CDR3: CASSRGGARGWETQYF
DNA: TGTGCCAGCAGCCGCGGCGGGGCTAGAGGGTGGGAGACCCAGTACTTC
V: TRBV9
size: .
J: TRBJ2-5
D: .

CDR3: CAWKGNRGYGYTF
DNA: TGTGCCTGGAAAGGGAACAGGGGGTATGGCTACACCTTC
V: TRBV30
size: .
J: TRBJ1-2
D: TRBD1

CDR3: CASSSVGDDFGGYSYEQYF
DNA: TGTGCCAGCAGTTCTGTGGGGGACGACTTCGGGGGGTACTCCTACGAGCAGTACTTC
V: TRBV27
size: once
J: TRBJ2-7
D: TRBD2

CDR3: CASSTGTLGQPQHF
DNA: TGTGCCAGTAGTACCGGGACTTTGGGCCAGCCCCAGCATTTT
V: TRBV19
size: .
J: TRBJ1-5
D: .

CDR3: CASSVAGDSYNEQFF
DNA: TGTGCCAGCAGCGTAGCAGGGGACTCCTACAATGAGCAGTTCTTC
V: TRBV9
size: .
J: TRBJ2-1
D: .

CDR3: CASSFGGPGELFF
DNA: TGTGCCAGCAGCTTCGGAGGGCCCGGGGAGCTGTTTTTT
V: TRBV11-3
size: .
J: TRBJ2-2
D: .

CDR3: CASSITDGIDYEQYF
DNA: TGTGCCAGTAGTATAACGGACGGGATCGACTACGAGCAGTACTTC
V: TRBV19
size: .
J: TRBJ2-7
D: .

CDR3: CAIRGGQGEETQYF
DNA: TGTGCCATCAGGGGGGGACAGGGGGAAGAGACCCAGTACTTC
V: TRBV10-3
size: .
J: TRBJ2-5
D: TRBD1

CDR3: CASSVATEDEQYF
DNA: TGTGCCAGCAGCGTAGCTACGGAGGACGAGCAGTACTTC
V: TRBV9
size: once
J: TRBJ2-7
D: .

CDR3: CASSPRPGHHYGYTF
DNA: TGTGCCAGCAGCCCCCGCCCAGGACATCACTATGGCTACACCTTC
V: TRBV28
size: .
J: TRBJ1-2
D: .

CDR3: CASSPWGQSYEQYF
DNA: TGCGCCAGCAGCCCCTGGGGACAGTCTTACGAGCAGTACTTC
V: TRBV5-1
size: once
J: TRBJ2-7
D: TRBD1

CDR3: CASSYYRGDTQYF
DNA: TGTGCCAGCAGTTACTATAGGGGAGATACGCAGTATTTT
V: TRBV6-5
size: .
J: TRBJ2-3
D: .

CDR3: CASSIGSRGLNEQFF
DNA: TGTGCCAGTAGTATCGGGTCGCGGGGCCTCAATGAGCAGTTCTTC
V: TRBV19
size: .
J: TRBJ2-1
D: .

CDR3: CAWSGEGEEQFF
DNA: TGTGCCTGGAGTGGGGAGGGGGAGGAGCAGTTCTTC
V: TRBV30
size: .
J: TRBJ2-1
D: .

CDR3: CASSLDRGQRGNQPQHF
DNA: TGTGCCAGCAGCTTAGACCGAGGGCAGCGAGGCAATCAGCCCCAGCATTTT
V: TRBV7-8
size: .
J: TRBJ1-5
D: .

CDR3: CASSRTGGTDTQYF
DNA: TGTGCCAGCAGTCGGACAGGGGGCACAGATACGCAGTATTTT
V: TRBV28
size: .
J: TRBJ2-3
D: TRBD1

CDR3: CASSLGQVGSFF
DNA: TGTGCCAGCAGCTTAGGACAGGTGGGTTCGTTCTTC
V: TRBV11-2
size: .
J: TRBJ2-1
D: .

CDR3: CASSSIQGIGNTIYF
DNA: TGTGCCAGCAGCTCAATACAGGGGATAGGCAACACCATATATTTT
V: TRBV7-6
size: .
J: TRBJ1-3
D: TRBD1

CDR3: CASSSPAGRRGNEQFF
DNA: TGCGCCAGCAGTTCTCCCGCCGGGAGGAGGGGCAATGAGCAGTTCTTC
V: TRBV4-1
size: once
J: TRBJ2-1
D: TRBD2

CDR3: CASSNGTSGRDEQFF
DNA: TGTGCCAGCAGCAATGGGACTAGCGGGAGGGATGAGCAGTTCTTC
V: TRBV21-1
size: once
J: TRBJ2-1
D: .

CDR3: CASSGPPGGEKLFF
DNA: TGTGCCAGCAGCGGCCCACCTGGAGGTGAAAAACTGTTTTTT
V: TRBV13
size: .
J: TRBJ1-4
D: .

CDR3: CASSQNTGNEKLFF
DNA: TGTGCCAGCAGCCAGAATACAGGGAATGAAAAACTGTTTTTT
V: TRBV7-6
size: .
J: TRBJ1-4
D: .

CDR3: CASSGFTSGDYEQYF
DNA: TGTGCCAGCAGTGGGTTTACTAGCGGTGACTACGAGCAGTACTTC
V: TRBV6-1
size: .
J: TRBJ2-7
D: TRBD2

CDR3: CASSLDRPGNTIYF
DNA: TGTGCCAGCAGTCTGGACAGGCCTGGAAACACCATATATTTT
V: TRBV6-6
size: few
J: TRBJ1-3
D: TRBD1

CDR3: CASSFSRLAGGQRSYEQYF
DNA: TGTGCCAGCAGCTTCTCTCGTCTAGCGGGAGGGCAAAGGAGCTACGAGCAGTACTTC
V: TRBV7-8
size: .
J: TRBJ2-7
D: TRBD2

CDR3: CSVEGQGGYEQYF
DNA: TGCAGCGTTGAAGGCCAGGGTGGGTACGAGCAGTACTTC
V: TRBV29-1
size: .
J: TRBJ2-7
D: .

CDR3: CASSVQPGRGETQYF
DNA: TGTGCCAGCAGCGTTCAACCGGGGAGGGGAGAGACCCAGTACTTC
V: TRBV9
size: .
J: TRBJ2-5
D: TRBD2

CDR3: CASSLPGSGDNGYTF
DNA: TGTGCCAGCAGTTTACCGGGATCCGGCGATAATGGCTACACCTTC
V: TRBV28
size: .
J: TRBJ1-2
D: .

CDR3: CASSVLASNEQFF
DNA: TGCGCCAGCAGCGTCCTAGCGTCGAATGAGCAGTTCTTC
V: TRBV5-1
size: .
J: TRBJ2-1
D: .

CDR3: CASSFSRGLAPIPGEQFF
DNA: TGTGCCAGCAGTTTTTCCCGAGGACTAGCACCAATTCCGGGTGAGCAGTTCTTC
V: TRBV27
size: .
J: TRBJ2-1
D: TRBD2

CDR3: CASSFFRQGVFVNQPQHF
DNA: TGTGCCAGCAGTTTTTTTCGACAGGGGGTGTTTGTAAATCAGCCCCAGCATTTT
V: TRBV28
size: .
J: TRBJ1-5
D: TRBD1

CDR3: CASSIDRVPGELFF
DNA: TGTGCCAGCAGCATAGACAGGGTTCCCGGGGAGCTGTTTTTT
V: TRBV5-6
size: .
J: TRBJ2-2
D: TRBD1

CDR3: CAISSGQPQHF
DNA: TGCGCCATTTCCAGCGGGCAGCCCCAGCATTTT
V: TRBV5-1
size: few
J: TRBJ1-5
D: .

CDR3: CASSIDPAGGSGELFF
DNA: TGTGCCAGTAGTATAGATCCAGCGGGAGGCTCCGGGGAGCTGTTTTTT
V: TRBV19
size: .
J: TRBJ2-2
D: TRBD2

CDR3: CASARSGGEETQYF
DNA: TGTGCCAGCGCCAGGTCGGGAGGCGAAGAGACCCAGTACTTC
V: TRBV6-6
size: .
J: TRBJ2-5
D: TRBD2

CDR3: CASSEYRADEQYF
DNA: TGTGCCAGCAGTGAATACAGGGCGGACGAGCAGTACTTC
V: TRBV6-1
size: .
J: TRBJ2-7
D: .

CDR3: CASSLRGGRTGELFF
DNA: TGTGCCAGCAGTTTACGAGGGGGTAGGACCGGGGAGCTGTTTTTT
V: TRBV28
size: .
J: TRBJ2-2
D: .